This T cell receptor (beta chain) emerged from a study of EBV T-cell therapy then PD-1 blockade in nasopharyngeal carcinoma. Treatment defined: AdE1-LMPpoly-expanded autologous EBV-specific T-cell therapy followed by anti-PD-1 nivolumab. Sequencing used immunoSEQ multiplex PCR; TCRdb keeps in-frame clones, though not all of them. This sample has about 19,000 clones, with 80% to 85% found just once. With respect to this clone: Its antigen remains unidentified.

There are 15 residues in the CDR3. Germline CDR1 LGHNA, CDR2 YSLEER. Trimming removed 0 bases from V and 4 bases from J, with 12 bases in between. This chain connects TRBV4-3 to TRBJ1-2; D gene unclear. This clonotype was sampled from a man aged 40-55 years with nasopharyngeal carcinoma. Sequences were derived from CD8+ T cells from blood, sampled around day 35 from a patient whose treatment included autologous EBV-specific T cells and nivolumab. In DNA, the CDR3 is TGCGCCAGCAGCCAAGATTTCTCCGAATTCTATGGCTACACCTTC. As protein: CASSQDFSEFYGYTF.